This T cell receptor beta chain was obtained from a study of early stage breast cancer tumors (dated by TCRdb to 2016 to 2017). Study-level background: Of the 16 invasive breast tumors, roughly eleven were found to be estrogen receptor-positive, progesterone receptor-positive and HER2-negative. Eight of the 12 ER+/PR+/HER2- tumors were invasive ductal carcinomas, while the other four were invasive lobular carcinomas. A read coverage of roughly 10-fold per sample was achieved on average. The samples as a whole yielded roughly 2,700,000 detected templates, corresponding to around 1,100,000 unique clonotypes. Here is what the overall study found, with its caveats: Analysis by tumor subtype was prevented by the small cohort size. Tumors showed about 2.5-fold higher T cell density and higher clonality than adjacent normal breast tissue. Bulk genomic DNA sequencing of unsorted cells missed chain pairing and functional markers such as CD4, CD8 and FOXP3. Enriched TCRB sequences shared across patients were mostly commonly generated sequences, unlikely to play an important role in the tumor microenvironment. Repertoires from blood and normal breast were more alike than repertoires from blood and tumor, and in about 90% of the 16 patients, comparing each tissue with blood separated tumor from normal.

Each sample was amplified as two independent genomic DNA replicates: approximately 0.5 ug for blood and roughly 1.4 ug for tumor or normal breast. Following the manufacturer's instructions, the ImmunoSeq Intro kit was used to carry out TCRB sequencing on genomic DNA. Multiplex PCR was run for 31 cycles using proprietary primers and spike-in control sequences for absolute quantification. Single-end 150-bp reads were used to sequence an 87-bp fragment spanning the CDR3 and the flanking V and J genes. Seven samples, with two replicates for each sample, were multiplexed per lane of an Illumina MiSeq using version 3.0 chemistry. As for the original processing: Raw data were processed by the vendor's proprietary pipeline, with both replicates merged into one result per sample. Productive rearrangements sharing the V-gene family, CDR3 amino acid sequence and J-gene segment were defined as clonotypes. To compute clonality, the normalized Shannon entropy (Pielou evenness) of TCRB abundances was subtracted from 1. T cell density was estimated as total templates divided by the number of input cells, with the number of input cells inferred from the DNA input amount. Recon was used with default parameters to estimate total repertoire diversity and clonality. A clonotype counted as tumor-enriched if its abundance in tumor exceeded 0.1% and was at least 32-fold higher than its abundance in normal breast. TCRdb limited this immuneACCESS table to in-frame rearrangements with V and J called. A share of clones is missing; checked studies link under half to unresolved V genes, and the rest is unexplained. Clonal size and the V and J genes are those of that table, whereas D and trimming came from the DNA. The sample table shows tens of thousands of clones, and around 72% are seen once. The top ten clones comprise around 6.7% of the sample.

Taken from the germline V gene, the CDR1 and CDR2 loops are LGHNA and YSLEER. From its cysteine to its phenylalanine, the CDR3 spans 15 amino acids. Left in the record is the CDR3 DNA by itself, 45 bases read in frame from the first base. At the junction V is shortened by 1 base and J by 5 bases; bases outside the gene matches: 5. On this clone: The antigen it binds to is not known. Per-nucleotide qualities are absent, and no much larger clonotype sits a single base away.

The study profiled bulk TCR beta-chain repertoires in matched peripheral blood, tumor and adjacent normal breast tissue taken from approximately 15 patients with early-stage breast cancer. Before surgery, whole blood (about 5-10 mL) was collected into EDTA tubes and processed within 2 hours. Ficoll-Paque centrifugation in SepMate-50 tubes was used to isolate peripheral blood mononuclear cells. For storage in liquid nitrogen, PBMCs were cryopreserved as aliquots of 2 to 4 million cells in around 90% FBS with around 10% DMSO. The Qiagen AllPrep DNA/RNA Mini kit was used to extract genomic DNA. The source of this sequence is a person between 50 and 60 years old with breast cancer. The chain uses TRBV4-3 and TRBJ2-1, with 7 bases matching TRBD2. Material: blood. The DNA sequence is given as TGCGCCAGCAGCCAAGGCGGGGGAGGCCACAATGAGCAGTTCTTC. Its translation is CASSQGGGGHNEQFF.